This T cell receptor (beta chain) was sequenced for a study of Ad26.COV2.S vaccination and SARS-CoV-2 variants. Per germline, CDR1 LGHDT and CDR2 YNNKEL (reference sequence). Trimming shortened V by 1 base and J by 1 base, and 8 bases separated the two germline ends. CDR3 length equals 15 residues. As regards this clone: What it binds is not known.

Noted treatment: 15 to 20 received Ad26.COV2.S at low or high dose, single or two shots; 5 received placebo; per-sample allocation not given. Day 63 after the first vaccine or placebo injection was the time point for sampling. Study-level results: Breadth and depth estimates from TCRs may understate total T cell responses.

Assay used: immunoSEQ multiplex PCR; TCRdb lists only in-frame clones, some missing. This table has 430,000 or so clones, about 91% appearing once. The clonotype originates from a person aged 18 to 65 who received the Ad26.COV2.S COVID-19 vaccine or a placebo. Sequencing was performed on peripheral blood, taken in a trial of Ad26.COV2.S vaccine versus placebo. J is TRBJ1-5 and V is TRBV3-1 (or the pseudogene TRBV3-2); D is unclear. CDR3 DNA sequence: TGTGCCAGCAGCCAAGGATACAGAAGCAATCAGCCCCAGCATTTT. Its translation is CASSQGYRSNQPQHF.